These T cell receptor beta chains were read from a single sample in a study of blood T cell repertoires in COVID-19. Some clones are missing from TCRdb's copy, which holds only in-frame ones; the method was immunoSEQ multiplex PCR. The repertoire holds about 13,000 clones, with roughly 90% as singletons. The sequencing sample was made of peripheral blood. The receptors were sampled from a human donor in a cohort sampled during active COVID-19. The CDR3 runs from the conserved cysteine through the conserved F or W. The D gene is left open where the match is weak. Size values are once, few and many counts, or a class for expanded clones, and some rows have none.

d_gene	j_gene	v_gene	abundance	CDR3aa	CDR3nt
-	TRBJ2-1	TRBV27	once	CASTPRPPVAAWTYNEQFF	TGTGCCAGCACCCCAAGGCCTCCTGTAGCGGCTTGGACCTACAATGAGCAGTTCTTC
TRBD1	TRBJ2-3	TRBV15	-	CATSDRGRSDTQYF	TGTGCCACCAGCGACAGGGGGCGTTCAGATACGCAGTATTTT
TRBD1	TRBJ2-7	TRBV14	-	CASSQPGQPYEQYF	TGTGCCAGCAGCCAACCGGGACAGCCCTACGAGCAGTACTTC
-	TRBJ1-1	TRBV7-2	-	CASSLGPGNTEAFF	TGTGCCAGCAGCTTAGGGCCAGGGAACACTGAAGCTTTCTTT
TRBD2	TRBJ2-5	TRBV2	-	CASSTASGGAETQYF	TGTGCCAGCAGTACCGCCAGCGGGGGGGCGGAGACCCAGTACTTC
-	TRBJ1-5	TRBV19	-	CASRQGVLSNQPQHF	TGTGCCAGTAGACAGGGTGTTTTGAGCAATCAGCCCCAGCATTTT
TRBD2	TRBJ2-3	TRBV5-1	-	CASRLGPGTRGTDTQYF	TGCGCCAGCAGGTTGGGTCCGGGGACTAGGGGCACAGATACGCAGTATTTT
-	TRBJ1-6	TRBV7-8	-	CASSLAPVGPGFGSPLHF	TGTGCCAGCAGCTTAGCCCCTGTGGGCCCCGGATTTGGATCACCCCTCCACTTT
TRBD1	TRBJ2-2	TRBV7-2	-	CASSPSPGQGAAGELFF	TGTGCCAGCAGCCCGTCACCGGGACAGGGGGCTGCCGGGGAGCTGTTTTTT
TRBD1	TRBJ1-2	TRBV9	-	CASSVEGGDYGYTF	TGTGCCAGCAGCGTAGAAGGGGGCGACTATGGCTACACCTTC
TRBD1	TRBJ2-3	TRBV10-3	-	CAISVTGASTDTQYF	TGTGCCATCAGTGTCACAGGGGCGAGCACAGATACGCAGTATTTT
TRBD2	TRBJ2-2	TRBV6-4	once	CASSPGTSGDTGELFF	TGTGCCAGCAGCCCCGGGACTAGCGGGGACACCGGGGAGCTGTTTTTT
-	TRBJ2-1	TRBV7-8	-	CASSISGGISSYNEQFF	TGTGCCAGCAGCATTTCTGGGGGGATCTCCTCCTACAATGAGCAGTTCTTC
-	TRBJ2-7	TRBV6-6	-	CASSSDLSGGRF	TGTGCCAGCAGCTCCGACCTAAGTGGCGGTAGGTTC
TRBD2	TRBJ2-1	TRBV11-3	-	CASSLEGTGGRGRRNEQFF	TGTGCCAGCAGCTTAGAGGGGACGGGGGGGCGAGGGAGAAGAAATGAGCAGTTCTTC
-	TRBJ2-1	TRBV4-1	-	CASSQDTSSNEQFF	TGCGCCAGCAGCCAAGATACTAGCAGCAATGAGCAGTTCTTC
-	TRBJ1-6	TRBV18	-	CASSAGADYNSPLHF	TGTGCCAGCTCGGCGGGGGCAGACTATAATTCACCCCTCCACTTT
-	TRBJ2-1	TRBV15	-	CATSRDQGTEQFF	TGTGCCACCAGCAGAGATCAGGGAACTGAGCAGTTCTTC
-	TRBJ2-7	TRBV12-3/TRBV12-4	-	CASTTSAGHEQYF	TGTGCCAGCACCACCTCGGCAGGCCACGAGCAGTACTTC
TRBD1	TRBJ2-7	TRBV15	-	CATSRETGPSYEQYF	TGTGCCACCAGCAGAGAGACAGGGCCTTCCTACGAGCAGTACTTC
-	TRBJ2-7	TRBV11-3	once	CAIADRFGGQYF	TGTGCCATTGCGGACAGGTTCGGGGGGCAGTACTTC
-	TRBJ2-2	TRBV4-3	-	CASSQFTGTGELFF	TGCGCCAGCAGCCAGTTCACGGGGACCGGGGAGCTGTTTTTT
-	TRBJ1-1	TRBV27	-	CASSLSQLQSRLNTEAFF	TGTGCCAGCAGTTTGTCGCAGTTACAGAGTAGATTGAACACTGAAGCTTTCTTT
TRBD2	TRBJ2-7	TRBV6-6	-	CASSYSSGLQYEQYF	TGTGCCAGCAGTTACTCTTCGGGACTACAGTACGAGCAGTACTTC
-	TRBJ2-1	TRBV7-3	-	CASSLSAEVANEQFF	TGTGCCAGCAGCTTATCGGCGGAAGTGGCGAATGAGCAGTTCTTC
TRBD1	TRBJ1-2	TRBV6-6	-	CASSSGTGQYGYTF	TGTGCCAGCAGTTCCGGGACAGGGCAATATGGCTACACCTTC
TRBD2	TRBJ2-1	TRBV6-4	-	CASSAGLAGAYNEQFF	TGTGCCAGCAGTGCAGGACTAGCGGGGGCCTACAATGAGCAGTTCTTC
TRBD1	TRBJ1-1	TRBV2	-	CASSAGDRGNTEAFF	TGTGCCAGCAGCGCCGGGGACAGGGGGAACACTGAAGCTTTCTTT
-	TRBJ2-6	TRBV3-1/TRBV3-2	-	CASSQDLNKATASGANVLTF	TGTGCCAGCAGCCAAGACCTGAACAAAGCGACCGCTTCTGGGGCCAACGTCCTGACTTTC
TRBD2	TRBJ2-2	TRBV6-6	-	CASSRSGGDTGELFF	TGTGCCAGCAGTCGTAGCGGGGGGGACACCGGGGAGCTGTTTTTT
TRBD1	TRBJ2-7	TRBV4-3	-	CASSPFRGPYEQYF	TGCGCCAGCAGCCCTTTTAGGGGGCCCTACGAGCAGTACTTC
TRBD2	TRBJ2-5	TRBV19	-	CASSSGGKETQYF	TGTGCCAGTAGCAGCGGGGGGAAAGAGACCCAGTACTTC
-	TRBJ2-7	TRBV7-9	-	CASSLASSYEQYF	TGTGCCAGCAGCTTAGCCAGCTCCTACGAGCAGTACTTC
TRBD1	TRBJ2-7	TRBV10-3	-	CAISGTGEFVAYEQYF	TGTGCCATTTCCGGGACAGGGGAATTTGTGGCCTACGAGCAGTACTTC
TRBD1	TRBJ1-6	TRBV27	-	CASSYPQTGGNSPLHF	TGTGCCAGCAGCTATCCTCAAACAGGGGGTAATTCACCCCTCCACTTT
-	TRBJ2-7	TRBV27	-	CASSAQGHEQYF	TGTGCCAGCAGTGCGCAGGGCCACGAGCAGTACTTC
TRBD2	TRBJ2-1	TRBV13	-	CASSPRAGGYNEQFF	TGTGCCAGCAGCCCCCGAGCGGGGGGATACAATGAGCAGTTCTTC
-	TRBJ1-3	TRBV6-5	once	CASSYRDRGNTIYF	TGTGCCAGCAGTTACCGAGACAGAGGAAACACCATATATTTT
TRBD2	TRBJ2-5	TRBV11-2	-	CASSLDGASGGPAYF	TGTGCCAGCAGCTTAGACGGGGCTAGCGGGGGGCCCGCATACTTC
-	TRBJ1-2	TRBV6-6	-	CASSKSGDGGRYGYTF	TGTGCCAGCAGTAAATCGGGAGACGGCGGACGCTATGGCTACACCTTC
TRBD1	TRBJ2-1	TRBV4-2	-	CASTFLSRDRGLGSGFYNEQFF	TGTGCCAGCACCTTCTTAAGCCGGGACAGGGGGCTTGGTAGCGGGTTCTACAATGAGCAGTTCTTC
-	TRBJ2-7	TRBV18	-	CASSGKDSSYEQYF	TGTGCCAGCTCAGGGAAGGACAGCTCCTACGAGCAGTACTTC
-	TRBJ2-2	TRBV4-3	-	CASSQDAGLDTGELFF	TGCGCCAGCAGCCAAGATGCCGGGTTGGACACCGGGGAGCTGTTTTTT
-	TRBJ2-3	TRBV5-1	-	CASSLGQGSDTQYF	TGCGCCAGCAGCTTGGGCCAGGGGTCAGATACGCAGTATTTT
-	TRBJ1-2	TRBV11-3	-	CASSPGRAAYGYTF	TGTGCCAGCAGCCCCGGCAGGGCAGCCTATGGCTACACCTTC
-	TRBJ1-5	TRBV27	-	CASSLSSNQPQHF	TGTGCCAGCAGTCTCTCTAGCAATCAGCCCCAGCATTTT
-	TRBJ2-4	TRBV19	-	CASGTGRRAKNIQYF	TGTGCCAGTGGAACAGGGCGGAGGGCCAAAAACATTCAGTACTTC
-	TRBJ1-3	TRBV19	-	CASSSDRISSGNTIYF	TGTGCCAGTAGTAGCGACAGGATCAGCTCTGGAAACACCATATATTTT
-	TRBJ2-1	TRBV5-1	-	CASSSTGSPVQNEQFF	TGCGCCAGCAGCAGCACAGGCAGTCCCGTGCAGAATGAGCAGTTCTTC
-	TRBJ1-3	TRBV3-1/TRBV3-2	-	CASSQDRSSGNTIYF	TGTGCCAGCAGCCAAGATCGGAGCTCTGGAAACACCATATATTTT
-	TRBJ1-5	TRBV6-6	-	CASSYSRQFNQPQHF	TGTGCCAGCAGTTACTCGCGACAGTTCAATCAGCCCCAGCATTTT
-	TRBJ2-1	TRBV4-1	-	CASSQDRVPYNEQFF	TGCGCCAGCAGCCAAGACAGGGTACCCTACAATGAGCAGTTCTTC
TRBD1	TRBJ2-3	TRBV7-9	-	CASSLRDRDTQYF	TGTGCCAGCAGCTTACGGGACAGAGATACGCAGTATTTT
TRBD1	TRBJ2-4	TRBV28	-	CASSSRDRGRDIQYF	TGTGCCAGCAGTTCACGGGACAGGGGGCGAGACATTCAGTACTTC
TRBD1	TRBJ2-5	TRBV7-9	-	CATDRVQETQYF	TGTGCCACCGACAGGGTTCAAGAGACCCAGTACTTC
TRBD2	TRBJ2-1	TRBV2	-	CASSEGLAGAREQFF	TGTGCCAGCAGTGAGGGACTAGCGGGGGCGCGGGAGCAGTTCTTC
-	TRBJ1-6	TRBV25-1	-	CASGRGGRSPLHF	TGTGCCAGCGGGAGGGGGGGGCGTTCACCCCTCCACTTT
-	TRBJ2-7	TRBV4-1	-	CASSHKPGDEQYF	TGCGCCAGCAGCCACAAGCCCGGGGACGAGCAGTACTTC
-	TRBJ1-3	TRBV6-1	-	CASSEVAAGNTIYF	TGTGCCAGCAGTGAAGTGGCAGCTGGAAACACCATATATTTT